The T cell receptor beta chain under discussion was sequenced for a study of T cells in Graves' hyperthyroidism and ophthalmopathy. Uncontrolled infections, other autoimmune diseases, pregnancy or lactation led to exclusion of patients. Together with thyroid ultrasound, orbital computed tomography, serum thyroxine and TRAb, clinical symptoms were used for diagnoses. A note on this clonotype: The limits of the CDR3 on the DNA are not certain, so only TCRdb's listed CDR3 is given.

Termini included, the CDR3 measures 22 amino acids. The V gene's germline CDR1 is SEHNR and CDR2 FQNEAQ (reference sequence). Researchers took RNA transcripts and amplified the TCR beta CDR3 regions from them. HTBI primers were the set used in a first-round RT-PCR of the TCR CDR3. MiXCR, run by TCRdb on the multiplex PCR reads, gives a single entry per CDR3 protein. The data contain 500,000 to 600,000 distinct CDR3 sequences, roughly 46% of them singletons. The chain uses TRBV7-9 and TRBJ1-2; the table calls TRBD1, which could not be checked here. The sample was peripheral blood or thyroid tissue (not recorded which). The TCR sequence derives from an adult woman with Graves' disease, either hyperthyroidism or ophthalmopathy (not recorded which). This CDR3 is CASSIYLCSVEDLVDRNYGYTF.